This T cell receptor beta chain was recovered during a study of blood T cell repertoires in COVID-19. Study context: Sites across the United States, Italy and Spain contributed samples from acute and convalescent COVID-19.

The CDR3 is 14 residues long. Germline V lookup: CDR1 WNHNN, CDR2 SYGVQD (reference sequence). V lost 7 bases to trimming and J lost 2 bases, with 12 bases between them. Recovered status applied to Cohort 3 donors who had two consecutive negative PCRs. It also applied to those with clearance or with symptom resolution. Assay: immunoSEQ multiplex PCR; the TCRdb copy retains only in-frame clones and omits some. Of 250,000 to 300,000 clones in the sample, about 90% were seen once. The sample was PBMCs or T cells enriched from blood (not recorded which). This TCR was sampled from a woman between 55 and 75 years old who had recovered from COVID-19. The chain joins TRBV10-1 to TRBJ2-1; no definite D call. The CDR3 loop is CASTPAVPYNEQFF. In DNA, the CDR3 is TGCGCCAGCACCCCTGCGGTCCCCTACAATGAGCAGTTCTTC.